This TCR beta chain comes out of a study of T cell repertoires in cytomegalovirus infection. This clonotype has only a few counts. As yet, its antigen is unknown. One entry per CDR3 protein results from TCRdb running MiXCR on the reads. Among some 800,000 distinct CDR3 sequences, about 29% were seen once, and the ten largest hold around 12%. Per germline, CDR1 SNHLY and CDR2 FYNNEI. Trimming cost V 7 bases and J 5 bases; bases outside gene matches: 11. This CDR3 is 16 amino acids long. Findings and limits, study-wide: The response measured ex vivo was dominated by TCR beta clonotypes (HLA-C-restricted and CMV-specific).

The V call is TRBV2, the J call TRBJ2-1; TRBD1 matches at 10 bases. The sequence was collected from a human donor in good health (CMV status not recorded). Some clones in this sample may be carry-over from other donors' samples. Source: cultured CD8+ T cells from PBMCs, taken from culture after CMV antigen stimulation. The CDR3 loop is CASILPLGQGDNEQFF. The CDR3 DNA reads as TGTGCCAGCATCTTACCTCTAGGACAGGGGGACAATGAGCAGTTCTTC.